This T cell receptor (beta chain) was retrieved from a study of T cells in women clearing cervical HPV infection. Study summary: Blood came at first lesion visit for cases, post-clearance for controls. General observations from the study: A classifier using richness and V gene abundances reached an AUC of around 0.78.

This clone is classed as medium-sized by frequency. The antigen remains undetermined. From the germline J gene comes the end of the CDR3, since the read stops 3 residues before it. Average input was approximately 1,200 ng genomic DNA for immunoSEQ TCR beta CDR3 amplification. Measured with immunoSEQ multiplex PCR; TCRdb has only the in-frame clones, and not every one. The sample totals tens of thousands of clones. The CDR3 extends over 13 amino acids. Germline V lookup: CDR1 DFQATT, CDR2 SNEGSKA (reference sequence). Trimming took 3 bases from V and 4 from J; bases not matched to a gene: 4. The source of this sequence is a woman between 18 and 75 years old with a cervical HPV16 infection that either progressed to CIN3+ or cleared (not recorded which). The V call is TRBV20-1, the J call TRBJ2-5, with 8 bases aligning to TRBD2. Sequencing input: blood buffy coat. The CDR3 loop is CSASYGRGETQYF. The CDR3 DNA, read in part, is TGCAGTGCTAGTTACGGGAGGGGAGAGACC.